These T cell receptor beta chains were read from a single sample in a study of T cell repertoires in cytomegalovirus infection. These receptors' antigens are unknown. TCRdb recomputed calls from the reads with MiXCR, one row per CDR3 protein. The sample includes fewer than 950,000 distinct CDR3 sequences, about 31% seen only once; the top ten take roughly 12%. The specimen comprised cultured CD8+ T cells from PBMCs, sampled from culture after CMV antigen stimulation. These receptors were obtained from a human donor in good health (CMV status not recorded). Some clones in this sample may be carry-over from other donors' samples. Both conserved end residues are part of each CDR3. D genes are given only for firm matches. Expanded clones get a size class; other rows say once, few or many, or leave the size out.

j_gene,v_gene,abundance,d_gene,CDR3aa,CDR3nt
TRBJ2-7,TRBV12-3/TRBV12-4,few,-,CASSFFQVPSSYEQYF,TGTGCCAGCAGTTTTTTCCAGGTCCCTAGCTCCTACGAGCAGTACTTC
TRBJ1-1,TRBV5-6,-,-,CASSLVGGSVNTEAFF,TGTGCCAGCAGCTTGGTTGGCGGCAGTGTGAACACTGAAGCTTTCTTT
TRBJ2-7,TRBV7-8,-,TRBD1,CASSLAAGGTDEQYF,TGTGCCAGCAGCTTAGCGGCAGGGGGCACCGACGAGCAGTACTTC
TRBJ2-7,TRBV5-1,once,-,CASSPFDGAYEQYF,TGCGCCAGCAGCCCTTTCGACGGGGCCTACGAGCAGTACTTC
TRBJ2-6,TRBV4-3,-,TRBD2,CASRSTSGGAPSGANVLTF,TGCGCCAGCAGGTCCACTAGCGGGGGGGCCCCCTCTGGGGCCAACGTCCTGACTTTC
TRBJ2-2,TRBV4-2,-,-,CASSQDSDNTGELFF,TGTGCCAGCAGCCAAGACTCTGACAACACCGGGGAGCTGTTTTTT
TRBJ1-2,TRBV28,many,-,CASSLMGEGYTF,TGTGCCAGCAGTTTAATGGGAGAGGGCTACACCTTC
TRBJ1-5,TRBV6-1,few,-,CASRGRESNQPQHF,TGTGCCAGCAGAGGAAGGGAAAGCAATCAGCCCCAGCATTTT
TRBJ1-1,TRBV28,-,TRBD1,CASSPPGQQTEAFF,TGTGCCAGCAGTCCACCGGGACAGCAAACTGAAGCTTTCTTT
TRBJ1-2,TRBV20-1,few,TRBD1,CSARWIRQGDYGYTF,TGCAGTGCTAGATGGATTAGACAGGGAGACTATGGCTACACCTTC
TRBJ1-3,TRBV20-1,-,-,CSARGTASGNTIYF,TGCAGTGCTAGAGGCACAGCGTCAGGAAACACCATATATTTT
TRBJ1-2,TRBV19,few,TRBD1,CASSLRGPNHGYTF,TGTGCCAGTAGTTTAAGGGGGCCCAACCATGGCTACACCTTC
TRBJ2-3,TRBV28,few,-,CASSLKVTSTDTQYF,TGTGCCAGCAGTTTAAAGGTCACCAGCACAGATACGCAGTATTTT
TRBJ1-4,TRBV11-1,-,-,CASSFDGVSEKLFF,TGTGCCAGCAGCTTCGACGGTGTGAGTGAAAAACTGTTTTTT
TRBJ2-2,TRBV7-9,-,-,CASSLGARTGELFF,TGTGCCAGCAGCTTAGGGGCGCGGACCGGGGAGCTGTTTTTT
TRBJ1-1,TRBV12-3/TRBV12-4,-,-,CASASGGGTEAFF,TGTGCCAGCGCCTCCGGGGGGGGCACTGAAGCTTTCTTT
TRBJ1-1,TRBV4-3,few,-,CASSQVAGSNTEAFF,TGCGCCAGCAGCCAAGTCGCGGGCAGTAACACTGAAGCTTTCTTT
TRBJ1-5,TRBV7-8,many,-,CASSLAFGGHGQPQHF,TGTGCCAGCAGCTTAGCTTTTGGGGGACATGGTCAGCCCCAGCATTTT
TRBJ1-6,TRBV20-1,-,TRBD1,CSARGVGQAYNSPLHF,TGCAGTGCTAGAGGAGTCGGACAGGCCTATAATTCACCCCTCCACTTT
TRBJ1-2,TRBV6-5,few,-,CASGSQVSVYGYTF,TGTGCCAGCGGCTCCCAGGTCTCGGTCTATGGCTACACCTTC
TRBJ2-3,TRBV2,few,TRBD1,CASSSGTASTDTQYF,TGTGCCAGCAGTTCAGGGACAGCTAGCACAGATACGCAGTATTTT
TRBJ1-2,TRBV2,-,-,CASKRGVNYGYTF,TGTGCCAGCAAAAGGGGCGTAAACTATGGCTACACCTTC
TRBJ2-7,TRBV7-6,-,TRBD1,CASSLTDRVRYEQYF,TGTGCCAGCAGCTTAACGGACAGGGTGAGGTACGAGCAGTACTTC
TRBJ2-1,TRBV28,-,-,CASSLPSRAVLLNEQFF,TGTGCCAGCAGCCTCCCCTCCAGGGCAGTGTTATTAAATGAGCAGTTCTTC
TRBJ2-1,TRBV5-1,-,-,CASSKTEDNEQFF,TGCGCCAGCAGCAAGACAGAGGACAATGAGCAGTTCTTC
TRBJ2-7,TRBV3-1,many,TRBD2,CASSQSGRGAAHEQYF,TGTGCCAGCAGCCAGAGTGGGAGGGGAGCAGCCCACGAGCAGTACTTC
TRBJ2-7,TRBV7-9,-,-,CASSSQGGTTKTPF,TGTGCCAGCAGCTCCCAGGGGGGAACTACCAAAACCCCCTTT
TRBJ2-4,TRBV20-1,-,-,CSARDNQGGDKNIQYF,TGCAGTGCTAGAGACAACCAAGGGGGGGACAAAAACATTCAGTACTTC
TRBJ2-2,TRBV7-4,-,-,CASSLQGGGELFF,TGTGCCAGCAGCCTACAGGGAGGCGGGGAGCTGTTTTTT
TRBJ2-2,TRBV29-1,-,TRBD2,CSVEDLRTSATNTGELFF,TGCAGCGTTGAAGATTTGAGGACTAGCGCCACGAACACCGGGGAGCTGTTTTTT
TRBJ2-3,TRBV10-1,-,TRBD2,CASSDNPGLAPDTQYF,TGCGCCAGCAGTGATAATCCGGGACTAGCCCCAGATACGCAGTATTTT
TRBJ2-4,TRBV7-8,many,-,CASSLWSRDIQYF,TGTGCCAGCAGCTTATGGAGTCGGGACATTCAGTACTTC
TRBJ1-2,TRBV7-2,many,-,CASSPNPGGPHYGYTF,TGTGCCAGCAGCCCTAACCCGGGGGGGCCTCACTATGGCTACACCTTC
TRBJ1-3,TRBV4-2,few,-,CASSQDSTRGNTIYF,TGTGCCAGCAGCCAAGATAGCACAAGGGGAAACACCATATATTTT
TRBJ1-6,TRBV4-3,few,TRBD1,CASSQDPGTVLNSPLHF,TGCGCCAGCAGCCAAGATCCGGGGACAGTTCTTAATTCACCCCTCCACTTT
TRBJ1-1,TRBV12-5,-,-,CASGPPGYTEAFF,TGTGCTAGTGGTCCCCCGGGTTACACTGAAGCTTTCTTT
TRBJ2-3,TRBV6-2/TRBV6-3,-,-,CASSYSPRGIDKDTQYF,TGTGCCAGCAGTTACTCCCCCCGGGGAATAGACAAAGATACGCAGTATTTT
TRBJ1-6,TRBV6-5,few,-,CASSPPGVGSPLHF,TGTGCCAGCAGCCCGCCGGGGGTAGGATCACCCCTCCACTTT
TRBJ1-1,TRBV6-6,-,-,CASSQGGGRRNTEAFF,TGTGCCAGCAGCCAGGGTGGGGGGCGGAGGAACACTGAAGCTTTCTTT
TRBJ1-2,TRBV7-8,many,-,CASSPSGIPYGYTF,TGTGCCAGCAGCCCTTCAGGGATCCCCTATGGCTACACCTTC
TRBJ2-1,TRBV5-1,-,-,CASAKVADLRGNEQFF,TGCGCCAGCGCCAAGGTAGCGGACCTGAGGGGGAATGAGCAGTTCTTC
TRBJ1-4,TRBV7-9,few,TRBD1,CASSLDRVSEKLFF,TGTGCCAGCAGCCTAGACAGGGTGTCGGAAAAACTGTTTTTT
TRBJ2-3,TRBV27,few,-,CASSPPDRPYTDTQYF,TGTGCCAGCAGTCCGCCGGACAGACCTTACACAGATACGCAGTATTTT
TRBJ1-4,TRBV4-1,few,TRBD1,CASSQGLDREGEKLFF,TGCGCCAGCAGCCAAGGTCTGGACAGGGAGGGTGAAAAACTGTTTTTT
TRBJ1-1,TRBV27,few,-,CASSWDRGAEAFF,TGTGCCAGCAGTTGGGACCGAGGCGCTGAAGCTTTCTTT
TRBJ2-3,TRBV7-8,many,TRBD2,CASSFVAGGQKDTQYF,TGTGCCAGCAGCTTTGTTGCGGGGGGGCAGAAAGATACGCAGTATTTT
TRBJ2-3,TRBV10-3,-,TRBD2,CAISDGGGAGGTDTQYF,TGTGCCATCAGTGATGGCGGGGGGGCCGGTGGCACAGATACGCAGTATTTT
TRBJ1-5,TRBV2,few,-,CASSEADIYSNQPQHF,TGTGCCAGCAGTGAAGCAGACATCTATAGCAATCAGCCCCAGCATTTT
TRBJ1-1,TRBV19,-,-,CASSPTVYTEAFF,TGTGCCAGTAGTCCGACAGTTTACACTGAAGCTTTCTTT
TRBJ1-2,TRBV13,-,-,CASINTGLRAYGYTF,TGTGCCAGCATCAATACAGGTCTCAGGGCATATGGCTACACCTTC
TRBJ2-1,TRBV12-5,few,TRBD2,CASGFRLAGQSSYNEQFF,TGTGCTAGTGGTTTCCGGCTAGCGGGTCAGAGCTCCTACAATGAGCAGTTCTTC
TRBJ1-5,TRBV5-8,-,-,CASSLELADLSNQPQHF,TGTGCCAGCAGCTTGGAATTGGCAGACTTAAGCAATCAGCCCCAGCATTTT
TRBJ2-7,TRBV27,many,-,CASGPRRWEEHEQYF,TGTGCCAGCGGCCCGAGACGGTGGGAGGAACACGAGCAGTACTTC